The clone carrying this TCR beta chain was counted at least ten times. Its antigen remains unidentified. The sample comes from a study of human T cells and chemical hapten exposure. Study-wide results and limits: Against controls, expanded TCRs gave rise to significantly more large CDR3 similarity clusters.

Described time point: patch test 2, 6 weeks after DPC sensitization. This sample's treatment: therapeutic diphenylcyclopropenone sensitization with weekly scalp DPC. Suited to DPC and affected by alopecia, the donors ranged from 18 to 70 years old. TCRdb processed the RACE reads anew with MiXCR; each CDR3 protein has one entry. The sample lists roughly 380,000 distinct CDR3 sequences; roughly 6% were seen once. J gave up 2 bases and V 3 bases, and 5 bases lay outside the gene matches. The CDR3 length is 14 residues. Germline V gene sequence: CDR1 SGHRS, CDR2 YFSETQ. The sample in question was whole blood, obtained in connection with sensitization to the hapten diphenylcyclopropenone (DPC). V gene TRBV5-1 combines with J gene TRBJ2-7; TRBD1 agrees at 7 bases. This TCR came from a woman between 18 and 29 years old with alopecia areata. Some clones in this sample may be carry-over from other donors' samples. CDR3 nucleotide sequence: TGCGCCAGCAGCTCGACAGGGCTAACCTACGAGCAGTACTTC. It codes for CASSSTGLTYEQYF. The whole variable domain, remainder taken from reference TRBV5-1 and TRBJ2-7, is KAGVTQTPRYLIKTRGQQVTLSCSPISGHRSVSWYQQTPGQGLQFLFEYFSETQRNKGNFPGRFSGRQFSNSRSEMNVSTLELGDSALYLCASSSTGLTYEQYFGPGTRLTVT.